Below, one TCR beta chain is given with its context. The V and J ends lost 4 bases and 3 bases respectively, with 7 bases between them. The germline gives CDR1 MNHEY, CDR2 SVGEGT. The CDR3 spans 12 residues. In the authors' workflow: Amplified reference gene primers provided the basis for estimating nucleated cell counts. Measured with immunoSEQ multiplex PCR; TCRdb has only the in-frame clones, and not every one. V and J calls and clone size are as listed in that table; D and trimming were resolved from the DNA. The data hold roughly 250,000 clones, with approximately 90% observed a single time. This sample was included in a study of blood T cell repertoires in COVID-19. Across the whole study: T cells, B-cell-depleted T cells, or PBMCs supplied cDNA or gDNA.

This chain links TRBV6-2 or TRBV6-3 with TRBJ2-7; D remains ambiguous. The sequencing input was peripheral blood. The TCR sequence derives from a man between 60 and 75 years old who had recovered from COVID-19. This CDR3 is CASSLANYEQYF. Here the CDR3 DNA reads TGTGCCAGCAGTTTGGCAAACTACGAGCAGTACTTC.